A selection of T cell receptor beta chains follows, all from one sample in a study of cytomegalovirus exposure and HLA in healthy donors. Generated by immunoSEQ multiplex PCR, the TCRdb table keeps only in-frame clones and is missing some. The repertoire holds 180,000 or so clones, with around 75% as singletons. Sequenced: PBMCs. Source of these receptors: a woman in her thirties or forties in good health and CMV-seropositive. Each CDR3 is given with its conserved first and last residue. The D gene is left open where the match is weak. Size is stated for part of the rows, as once, few or many counts, or as a class when the clone is expanded.

V gene	D gene	clone size	J gene	CDR3 protein	CDR3 DNA
TRBV4-3	.	.	TRBJ2-6	CASSQIAFGANVLTF	TGCGCCAGCAGCCAGATAGCGTTCGGGGCCAACGTCCTGACTTTC
TRBV7-2	TRBD2	.	TRBJ2-7	CASSLAVTSGSYEQYF	TGTGCCAGCAGCTTAGCAGTGACTAGCGGGAGCTACGAGCAGTACTTC
TRBV27	.	.	TRBJ2-7	CASRDAGARNEQYF	TGTGCCAGCAGAGATGCAGGGGCTCGGAACGAGCAGTACTTC
TRBV9	.	.	TRBJ1-3	CASSRDTPLSGNTIYF	TGTGCCAGCAGCAGGGACACACCGTTATCTGGAAACACCATATATTTT
TRBV7-9	TRBD1	.	TRBJ2-4	CASSRSDRGAINIQYF	TGTGCCAGCAGCCGCTCGGACAGGGGGGCTATAAACATTCAGTACTTC
TRBV27	.	.	TRBJ2-5	CASSFQGGETQYF	TGTGCCAGCAGTTTCCAGGGTGGGGAGACCCAGTACTTC
TRBV7-2	TRBD1	.	TRBJ2-3	CASSPHRGGAQGTQYF	TGTGCCAGCAGCCCCCACAGGGGTGGGGCACAGGGTACGCAGTATTTT
TRBV11-2	TRBD2	.	TRBJ2-7	CASSLGRVTSGIYEQYF	TGTGCCAGCAGCTTAGGAAGGGTGACTAGCGGGATTTACGAGCAGTACTTC
TRBV6-6	TRBD1	few	TRBJ2-7	CASRDRGSYEQYF	TGTGCCAGCAGGGACAGGGGCTCCTACGAGCAGTACTTC
TRBV7-6	TRBD1	.	TRBJ2-2	CASSLAGTGVTGELFF	TGTGCCAGCAGCTTAGCTGGCACAGGGGTAACCGGGGAGCTGTTTTTT
TRBV5-1	.	.	TRBJ1-2	CASSLESIYYGYTF	TGCGCCAGCAGCTTGGAGTCTATCTACTATGGCTACACCTTC
TRBV5-1	TRBD1	.	TRBJ1-4	CASRLGTGNEKLFF	TGCGCCAGCAGACTCGGGACAGGGAATGAAAAACTGTTTTTT
TRBV5-4	.	.	TRBJ2-3	CASSSSSSDTQYF	TGTGCCAGCAGCTCTTCTAGCAGCGATACGCAGTATTTT
TRBV4-2	TRBD2	.	TRBJ2-1	CASSQEPSGSYNEQFF	TGTGCCAGCAGCCAAGAACCTAGCGGTTCCTACAATGAGCAGTTCTTC
TRBV5-4	TRBD2	.	TRBJ2-1	CASSAAGPYNEQFF	TGTGCCAGCAGCGCAGCGGGGCCCTACAATGAGCAGTTCTTC
TRBV6-5	TRBD2	.	TRBJ2-7	CASSYASGYEQYF	TGTGCCAGCAGTTACGCTAGCGGATACGAGCAGTACTTC
TRBV2	.	.	TRBJ1-5	CATRDSHISNQPQHF	TGTGCCACAAGGGACTCCCATATAAGCAATCAGCCCCAGCATTTT
TRBV15	TRBD1	.	TRBJ1-1	CATSRQGQPYTEAFF	TGTGCCACCAGCAGACAGGGACAGCCTTACACTGAAGCTTTCTTT
TRBV27	TRBD1	.	TRBJ1-1	CASRLGQKAFF	TGTGCCAGCCGCCTGGGACAGAAAGCTTTCTTT
TRBV30	TRBD2	.	TRBJ2-7	CAWSLAGGTYEQYF	TGTGCCTGGAGCCTAGCGGGAGGAACCTACGAGCAGTACTTC
TRBV2	.	.	TRBJ1-2	CASSRVNGYTF	TGTGCCAGCAGCAGGGTCAATGGCTACACCTTC
TRBV28	TRBD2	.	TRBJ2-7	CASRRGLAYEQYF	TGTGCCAGCAGAAGAGGACTAGCCTACGAGCAGTACTTC
TRBV11-2	.	.	TRBJ1-1	CASSSTVQGAHLGTEAFF	TGTGCCAGCAGCTCTACCGTACAGGGAGCTCATCTGGGTACTGAAGCTTTCTTT
TRBV29-1	.	.	TRBJ2-2	CSVETGISRATGELFF	TGCAGCGTGGAGACCGGGATCTCGAGGGCCACCGGGGAGCTGTTTTTT
TRBV6-5	.	.	TRBJ1-2	CASRTQTGSYGYTF	TGTGCCAGCAGAACCCAGACAGGATCCTATGGCTACACCTTC
TRBV7-2	TRBD1	.	TRBJ2-7	CASSLAWRQGFEQYF	TGTGCCAGCAGCTTAGCTTGGCGACAGGGATTCGAGCAGTACTTC
TRBV4-2	.	.	TRBJ2-1	CASSLLGQPGLQFF	TGTGCCAGCAGCCTCCTGGGGCAGCCAGGTTTACAGTTCTTC
TRBV7-2	TRBD1	.	TRBJ1-2	CASSLVSGTELYGYTF	TGTGCCAGCAGCTTAGTATCCGGGACAGAGCTCTATGGCTACACCTTC
TRBV10-1	.	.	TRBJ2-1	CASPTSDSLDEQFF	TGCGCCAGCCCTACCTCGGACAGTTTGGATGAGCAGTTCTTC
TRBV27	TRBD2	few	TRBJ2-7	CASSLGASGGMGQYF	TGTGCCAGCAGTTTAGGCGCTAGCGGGGGGATGGGGCAGTACTTC
TRBV2	.	.	TRBJ1-1	CASSVGSATEAFF	TGTGCCAGCAGTGTCGGTTCCGCCACTGAAGCTTTCTTT
TRBV19	.	.	TRBJ2-1	CASSMGTDSNEQFF	TGTGCCAGTAGTATGGGGACTGACAGCAATGAGCAGTTCTTC
TRBV25-1	.	.	TRBJ1-3	CASSDPQGSTSGNTIYF	TGTGCCAGCAGTGACCCTCAGGGCTCAACTTCTGGAAACACCATATATTTT
TRBV7-9	TRBD1	.	TRBJ2-7	CASSAWTGGYEQYF	TGTGCCAGCAGCGCTTGGACAGGGGGATACGAGCAGTACTTC
TRBV9	TRBD2	.	TRBJ2-3	CASSAGLAGPTDTQYF	TGTGCCAGCAGCGCGGGACTAGCGGGACCCACAGATACGCAGTATTTT
TRBV27	TRBD2	.	TRBJ2-1	CASSSTSGNEQFF	TGTGCCAGCAGTTCGACTAGCGGAAATGAGCAGTTCTTC
TRBV6-5	.	.	TRBJ1-5	CASSFALAQSGWPQHF	TGTGCCAGCAGTTTCGCTTTGGCGCAAAGCGGGTGGCCCCAGCATTTT
TRBV27	.	.	TRBJ1-5	CASGQLNQPQHF	TGTGCCAGCGGACAGCTCAATCAGCCCCAGCATTTT
TRBV14	TRBD1	.	TRBJ2-3	CASSQTAGTGGLDTQYF	TGTGCCAGCAGCCAAACCGCCGGGACAGGGGGCTTAGATACGCAGTATTTT
TRBV6-5	.	.	TRBJ2-1	CASSPTRVNEQFF	TGTGCCAGCAGCCCTACTCGTGTCAATGAGCAGTTCTTC
TRBV18	.	.	TRBJ1-1	CASIRTGGTEAFF	TGTGCCAGCATACGGACTGGGGGGACTGAAGCTTTCTTT
TRBV4-2	.	.	TRBJ2-1	CASSQGGVGEQFF	TGTGCCAGCAGCCAAGGCGGAGTAGGTGAGCAGTTCTTC
TRBV30	.	.	TRBJ2-5	CAYGLGETQYF	TGTGCTTATGGGCTCGGAGAGACCCAGTACTTC
TRBV16	TRBD2	.	TRBJ2-7	CASSQSGIGTSTGYEQYF	TGTGCCAGCAGCCAATCTGGGATTGGGACTAGCACCGGCTACGAGCAGTACTTC
TRBV4-1	TRBD2	.	TRBJ2-1	CASSQLTSGAYNEQFF	TGCGCCAGCAGCCAACTGACTAGCGGGGCCTACAATGAGCAGTTCTTC
TRBV7-7	.	.	TRBJ2-2	CASSAGTSSATGELFF	TGTGCTAGCAGCGCCGGGACCTCTAGCGCCACCGGGGAGCTGTTTTTT
TRBV6-1	TRBD1	.	TRBJ1-2	CASSEGPDRGSSGYTF	TGTGCCAGCAGTGAAGGGCCGGACAGGGGATCGAGCGGCTACACCTTC
TRBV19	.	.	TRBJ1-1	CASSMRGGEAFF	TGTGCCAGTAGTATGAGGGGGGGTGAAGCTTTCTTT
TRBV4-1	TRBD1	.	TRBJ2-7	CASSQTTGASYEQYF	TGCGCCAGCAGCCAGACGACAGGGGCTTCCTACGAGCAGTACTTC
TRBV28	TRBD2	.	TRBJ2-7	CASSLASGSSYEQYF	TGTGCCAGCAGTTTGGCTAGCGGGAGCTCCTACGAGCAGTACTTC
TRBV7-9	TRBD1	many	TRBJ2-7	CASTHRGMGYEQYF	TGTGCCAGCACCCACAGGGGAATGGGCTACGAGCAGTACTTC
TRBV11-2	.	.	TRBJ2-7	CASSLGRGEQYF	TGTGCCAGCAGCTTAGGCAGGGGCGAGCAGTACTTC
TRBV6-6	.	.	TRBJ1-5	CASSILHKGLQPQHF	TGTGCCAGCAGCATCCTGCATAAGGGACTTCAGCCCCAGCATTTT
TRBV7-2	.	.	TRBJ2-1	CASSLVWEYNEQFF	TGTGCCAGCAGCTTAGTTTGGGAGTACAATGAGCAGTTCTTC
TRBV28	TRBD1	.	TRBJ1-2	CASGEDRGYGYTF	TGTGCCAGCGGGGAGGACAGGGGCTATGGCTACACCTTC